This T cell receptor (beta chain) was captured by sequencing in a study of spatial heterogeneity in lung cancer. Study-wide points: Within tumors, counts of expanded alpha and beta TCRs tracked tumor mutation counts.

From the 5' RACE reads, TCRdb called clonotypes with MiXCR, one entry per CDR3 protein. This sample has around 100,000 distinct CDR3 sequences, with 4.4% found just once. This clonotype was seen many times. Its antigen is not known. Germline V gives CDR1 MGHDK, CDR2 SYGVNS. Trimming removed 1 base from V and 6 bases from J, with 10 bases in between. The CDR3 length is 15 residues. The time point denotes: sample taken at primary tumor resection. The sample consisted of lung tumor tissue, taken at surgery. The TCR sequence derives from a male donor with early-stage non-small cell lung cancer. The V and J genes are TRBV25-1 and TRBJ1-6; D is unclear. CDR3 amino acids: CASSEFGGFNSPLHF. CDR3 nucleotide sequence: TGTGCCAGCAGTGAATTCGGAGGTTTTAATTCACCCCTCCACTTT.